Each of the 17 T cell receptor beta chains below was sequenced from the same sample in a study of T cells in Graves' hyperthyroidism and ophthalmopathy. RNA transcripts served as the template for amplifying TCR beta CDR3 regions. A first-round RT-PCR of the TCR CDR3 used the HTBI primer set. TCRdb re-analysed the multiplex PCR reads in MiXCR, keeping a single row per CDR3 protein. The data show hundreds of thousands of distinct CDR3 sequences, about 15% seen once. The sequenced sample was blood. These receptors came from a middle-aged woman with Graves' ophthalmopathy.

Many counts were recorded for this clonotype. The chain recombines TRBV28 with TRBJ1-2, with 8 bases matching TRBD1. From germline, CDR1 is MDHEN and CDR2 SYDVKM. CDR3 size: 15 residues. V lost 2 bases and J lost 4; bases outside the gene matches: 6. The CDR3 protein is CASSLGQGHIYGYTF. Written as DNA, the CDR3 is TGTGCCAGCAGTTTAGGACAGGGACACATCTATGGCTACACCTTC.

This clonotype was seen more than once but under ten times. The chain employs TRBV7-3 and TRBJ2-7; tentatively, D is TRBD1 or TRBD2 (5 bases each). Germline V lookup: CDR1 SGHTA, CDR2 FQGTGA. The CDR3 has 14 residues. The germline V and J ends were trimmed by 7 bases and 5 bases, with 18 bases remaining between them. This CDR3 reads CASKKNVWGNEQYF. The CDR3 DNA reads TGTGCCAGCAAAAAGAACGTTTGGGGGAACGAGCAGTACTTC.

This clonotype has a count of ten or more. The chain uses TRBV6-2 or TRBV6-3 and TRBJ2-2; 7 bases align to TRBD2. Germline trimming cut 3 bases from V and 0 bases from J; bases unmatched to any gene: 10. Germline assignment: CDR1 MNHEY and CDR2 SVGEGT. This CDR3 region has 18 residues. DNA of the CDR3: TGTGCCAGCAGTTATTTGGACATGGGAGGGGCGAACACCGGGGAGCTGTTTTTT. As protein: CASSYLDMGGANTGELFF.

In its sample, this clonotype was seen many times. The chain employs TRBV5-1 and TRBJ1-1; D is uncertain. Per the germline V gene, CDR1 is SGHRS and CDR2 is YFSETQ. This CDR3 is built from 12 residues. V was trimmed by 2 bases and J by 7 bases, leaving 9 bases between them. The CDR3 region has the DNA TGCGCCAGCAGCTTCGGCGGAAATGAAGCTTTCTTT. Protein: CASSFGGNEAFF.

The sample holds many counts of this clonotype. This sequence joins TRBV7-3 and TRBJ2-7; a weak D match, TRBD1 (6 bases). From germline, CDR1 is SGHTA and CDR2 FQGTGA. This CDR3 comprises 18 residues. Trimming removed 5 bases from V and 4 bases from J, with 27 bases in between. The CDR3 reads CASSLPTGLDSSYYEQYF. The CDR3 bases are TGTGCCAGCAGCCTACCTACAGGGTTAGATTCTTCCTATTACGAGCAGTACTTC.

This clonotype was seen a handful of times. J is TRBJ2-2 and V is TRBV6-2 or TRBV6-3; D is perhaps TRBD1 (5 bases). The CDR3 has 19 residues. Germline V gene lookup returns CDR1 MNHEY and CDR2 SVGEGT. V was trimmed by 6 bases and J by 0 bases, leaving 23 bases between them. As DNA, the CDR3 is TGTGCCAGCAGCCCGAGAGCTTTCAGGGCTGGTGCGAACACCGGGGAGCTGTTTTTT. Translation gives CASSPRAFRAGANTGELFF.

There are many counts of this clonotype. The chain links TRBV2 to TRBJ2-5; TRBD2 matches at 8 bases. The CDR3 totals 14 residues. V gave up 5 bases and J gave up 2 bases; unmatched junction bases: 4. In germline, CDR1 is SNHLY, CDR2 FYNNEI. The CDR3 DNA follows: TGTGCCAGCAGTCCTACTAGCGGTCAAGAGACCCAGTACTTC. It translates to CASSPTSGQETQYF.

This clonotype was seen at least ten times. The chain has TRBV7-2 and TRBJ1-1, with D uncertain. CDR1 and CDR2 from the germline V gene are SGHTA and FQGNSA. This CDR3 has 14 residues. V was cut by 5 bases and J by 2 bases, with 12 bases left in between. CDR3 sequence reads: CASSPGRYNTEAFF. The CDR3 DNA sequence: TGTGCCAGCAGCCCTGGGCGGTACAACACTGAAGCTTTCTTT.

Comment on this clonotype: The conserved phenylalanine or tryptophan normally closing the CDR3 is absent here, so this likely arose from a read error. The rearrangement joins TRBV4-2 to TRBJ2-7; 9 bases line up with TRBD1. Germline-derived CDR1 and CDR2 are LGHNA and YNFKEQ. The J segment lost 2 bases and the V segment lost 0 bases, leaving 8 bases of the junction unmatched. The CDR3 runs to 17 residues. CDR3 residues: CASSQERAGQGTYEQYS. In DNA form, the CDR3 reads TGTGCCAGCAGCCAAGAGCGGGCGGGACAGGGAACCTACGAGCAGTACTCC.

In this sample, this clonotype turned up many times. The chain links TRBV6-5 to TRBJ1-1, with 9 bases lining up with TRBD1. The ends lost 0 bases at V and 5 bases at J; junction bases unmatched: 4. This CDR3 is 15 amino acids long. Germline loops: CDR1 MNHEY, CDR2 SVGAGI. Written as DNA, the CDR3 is TGTGCCAGCAGTTACTCTACAGGGGGCCGGACTGAAGCTTTCTTT. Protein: CASSYSTGGRTEAFF.

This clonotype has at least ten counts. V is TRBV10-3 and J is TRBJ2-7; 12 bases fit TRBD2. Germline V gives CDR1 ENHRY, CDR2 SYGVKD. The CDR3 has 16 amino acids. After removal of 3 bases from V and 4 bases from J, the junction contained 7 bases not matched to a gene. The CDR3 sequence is CAISDGLAGKAYEQYF. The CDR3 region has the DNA TGTGCCATCAGTGACGGACTAGCGGGAAAGGCTTACGAGCAGTACTTC.

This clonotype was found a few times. The CDR3 protein is CASSQGRELSIHGYTF. For the CDR3, the DNA is TGTGCCAGCAGCCAAGGCCGGGAATTATCTATACACGGCTACACCTTC. V is TRBV4-2 and J is TRBJ1-2, with D unclear. V was shortened by 1 base and J by 8 bases, with 20 bases between the two germline ends. Germline V lookup: CDR1 LGHNA, CDR2 YNFKEQ. The CDR3 spans 16 residues.

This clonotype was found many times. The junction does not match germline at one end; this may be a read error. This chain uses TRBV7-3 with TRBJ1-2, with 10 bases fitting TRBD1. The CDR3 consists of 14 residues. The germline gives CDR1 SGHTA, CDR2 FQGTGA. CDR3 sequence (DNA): TGTGCCAGCAGCCTAACCGGGACAGGGGCCGGCTACACCTTC. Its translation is CASSLTGTGAGYTF.

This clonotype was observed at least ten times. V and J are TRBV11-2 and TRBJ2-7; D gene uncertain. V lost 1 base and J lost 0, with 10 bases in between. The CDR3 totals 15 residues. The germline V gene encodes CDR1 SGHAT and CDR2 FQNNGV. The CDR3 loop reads CASSLVLGTSYEQYF. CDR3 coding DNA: TGTGCCAGCAGCTTAGTTCTGGGTACCTCCTACGAGCAGTACTTC.

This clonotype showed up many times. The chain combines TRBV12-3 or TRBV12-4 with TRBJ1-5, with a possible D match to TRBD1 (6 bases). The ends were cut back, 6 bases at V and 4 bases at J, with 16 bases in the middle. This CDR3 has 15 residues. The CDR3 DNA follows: TGTGCCAGCAGACGCCGGGACAAAGAAAATCAGCCCCAGCATTTT. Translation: CASRRRDKENQPQHF.

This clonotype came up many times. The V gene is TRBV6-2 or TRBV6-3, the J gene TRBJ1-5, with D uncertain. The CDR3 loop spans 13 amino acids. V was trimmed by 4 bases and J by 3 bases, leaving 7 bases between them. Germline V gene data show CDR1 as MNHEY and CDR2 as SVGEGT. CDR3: CASSSSSNQPQHF. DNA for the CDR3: TGTGCCAGCAGTTCGTCCTCCAATCAGCCCCAGCATTTT.

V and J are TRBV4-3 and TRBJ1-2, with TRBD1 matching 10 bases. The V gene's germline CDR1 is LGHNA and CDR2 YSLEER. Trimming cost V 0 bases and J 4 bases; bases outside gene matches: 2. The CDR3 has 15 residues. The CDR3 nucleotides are TGCGCCAGCAGCCAAGAGACAGGGGGCAGCTATGGCTACACCTTC. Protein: CASSQETGGSYGYTF.